This T cell receptor (beta chain) was recorded in a study of cytomegalovirus exposure and HLA in healthy donors. Overall study: A later analysis reported the 130 or so validation repertoires used the same platform as the approximately 650 first-cohort repertoires. Study-wide results and limits: The finding came from a later analysis; first-cohort TCR clusters tended to co-occur in the roughly 110 validation repertoires.

A note on this clone: The antigen is undetermined.

The germline gives CDR1 SGHTA, CDR2 FQGNSA. The V gene end was trimmed by 1 base and the J gene end by 2 bases; junction bases not matched to a gene: 3. This CDR3 contains 15 residues. Some clones are missing from TCRdb's copy, which holds only in-frame ones; the method was immunoSEQ multiplex PCR. Found here are 90,000 to 130,000 clones, roughly 95% of them singletons; the top ten hold roughly 0.7%. The genes are TRBV7-2 and TRBJ2-7, with TRBD2 matching 9 bases. Material: PBMCs. The source is a woman aged 18-29 years in good health and CMV-seronegative. The CDR3 spells CASSLGRGGAYEQYF. In nucleotides, the CDR3 is TGTGCCAGCAGCTTAGGGCGGGGGGGCGCCTACGAGCAGTACTTC.